This TCR beta chain comes out of a study of shared clonotypes between healthy human individuals. Study-level results: Donors were few, which limited the genetic and exposure-history diversity represented.

Data came from immunoSEQ multiplex PCR; TCRdb stores just in-frame clones and leaves some out. The sample consists of more than 150,000 clones, approximately 62% of them appearing once. Details on this clone: Its antigen is still unknown.

V lost 3 bases and J lost 7; bases outside the gene matches: 8. CDR3 length equals 15 residues. Germline assignment: CDR1 SNHLY and CDR2 FYNNEI. The clonotype was recovered from a man aged 25 to 40 in good health. The genes are TRBV2 and TRBJ2-1; TRBD1 agrees at 8 bases. Sequencing was done on a sample of memory CD4+ T cells sorted from blood. Subset specified: CD45RA-negative fraction. The CDR3 loop is CASSDDRGRENEQFF. The CDR3 region has the DNA TGTGCCAGCAGTGACGACAGGGGAAGGGAGAATGAGCAGTTCTTC.